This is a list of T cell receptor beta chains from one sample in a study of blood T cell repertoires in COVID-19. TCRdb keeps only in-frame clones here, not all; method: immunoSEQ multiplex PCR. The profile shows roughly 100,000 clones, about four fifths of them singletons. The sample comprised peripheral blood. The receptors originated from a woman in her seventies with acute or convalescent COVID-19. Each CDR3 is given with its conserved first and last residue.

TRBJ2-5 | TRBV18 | CASSPGLAGRQETQYF
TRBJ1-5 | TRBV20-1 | CSASLGSRGNQPQHF
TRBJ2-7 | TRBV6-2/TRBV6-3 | CASSFPVYEQYF
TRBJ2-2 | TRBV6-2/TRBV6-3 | CASSGGLRPGTGELFF
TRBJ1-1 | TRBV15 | CATSRGDSNTEAFF
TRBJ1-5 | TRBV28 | CASSSSGTGYQPQHF
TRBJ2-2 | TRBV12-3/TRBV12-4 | CASKQGGTGELFF
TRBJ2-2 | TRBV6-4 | CASSNTLTGELFF
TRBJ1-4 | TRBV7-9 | CASSLVSDEKLFF
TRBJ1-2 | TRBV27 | CASSWDRSYGYTF
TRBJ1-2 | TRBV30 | CAWSVKGVYGYTF
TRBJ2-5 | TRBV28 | CASSTQRRGRETQYF
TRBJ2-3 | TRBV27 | CASSLSRQGWADTQYF
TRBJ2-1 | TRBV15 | CATSRDTPRTGNEQFF
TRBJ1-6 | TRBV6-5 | CASSFRDSALHF
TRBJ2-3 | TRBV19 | CASSIERSNTQYF
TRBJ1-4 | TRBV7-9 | CASSFPQGANEKLFF
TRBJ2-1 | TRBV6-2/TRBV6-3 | CASSYSTGGLQFF
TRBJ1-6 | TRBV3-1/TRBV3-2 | CASSSQQLGAGYNSPLHF
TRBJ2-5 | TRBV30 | CAWRLGLAGETQYF
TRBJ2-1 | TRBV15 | CATSRDRTHREQFF
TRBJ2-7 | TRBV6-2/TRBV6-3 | CASSYSRTSGSSYEQYF
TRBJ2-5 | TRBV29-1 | CSVDGRGDETQYF
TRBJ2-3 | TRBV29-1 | CSVERTGGPDTQYF
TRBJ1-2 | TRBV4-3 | CASSQDSSGYTF
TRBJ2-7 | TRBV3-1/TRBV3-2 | CASSLRAGSAYEQYF
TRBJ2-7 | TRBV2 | CATKGISYEQYF
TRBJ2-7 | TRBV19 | CASSMAGGYEQYF
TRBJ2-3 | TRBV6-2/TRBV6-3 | CASSSTSGQGTDTQYF
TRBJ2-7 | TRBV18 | CASSPLSGEQYF
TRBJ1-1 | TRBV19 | CASRDIPTEAFF
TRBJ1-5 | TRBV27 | CASSLSLKGDQPQHF
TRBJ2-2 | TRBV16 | CASSQIRGRGNTGELFF
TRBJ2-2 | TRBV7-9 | CASRQGNGPGELFF
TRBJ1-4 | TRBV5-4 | CASSLQTGNEKLFF
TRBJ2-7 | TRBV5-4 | CASSFGTSGVLSSYEQYF
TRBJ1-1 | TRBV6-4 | CASSEDRDTEAFF
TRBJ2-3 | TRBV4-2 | CASSQDSGTHTDTQYF
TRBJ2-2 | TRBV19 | CASSPGTGNTGELFF
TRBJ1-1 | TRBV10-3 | CAISEGTGFGAFF
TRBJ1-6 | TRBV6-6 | CASRQGAGNSPLHF
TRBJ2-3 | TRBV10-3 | CAISWAEGADTQYF
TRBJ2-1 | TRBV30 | CAWGITGGVSYNEQFF
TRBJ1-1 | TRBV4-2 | CASSQDEGQGLNTEAFF
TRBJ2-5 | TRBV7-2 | CASSLLGGQETQYF
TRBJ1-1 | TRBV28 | CASRQQGAGLGTEAFF
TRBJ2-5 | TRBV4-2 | CASSQNPGGETQYF
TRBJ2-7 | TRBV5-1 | CASSLGGQGAYEQYF
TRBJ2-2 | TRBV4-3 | CASSQEGRLAGGRELFF
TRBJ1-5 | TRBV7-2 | CASSLAATDNQPQHF
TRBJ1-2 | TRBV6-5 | CASSYSGQIYYGYTF
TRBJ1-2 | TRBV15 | CATSSMTGNYGYTF
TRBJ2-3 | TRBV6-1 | CASSDRQGHSTDTQYF
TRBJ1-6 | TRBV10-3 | CAISEGQVPGSPLHF
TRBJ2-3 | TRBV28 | CASSFRRQGTDTQYF
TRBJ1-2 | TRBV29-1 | CSVSGPFF
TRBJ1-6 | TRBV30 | CAWTRDSNSPLHF
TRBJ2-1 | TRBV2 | CASLPTWSSYNEQFF
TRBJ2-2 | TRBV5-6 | CASRPTPGFTGELFF